This T cell receptor beta chain is drawn from a study of HIV-infected patients and healthy controls. The study, taken as a whole, reports: Compared with untreated HIV+ repertoires, healthy controls showed roughly threefold more distinct CDR3s and higher Shannon diversity. CDR3 sharing between individuals was lower in HIV-infected patients than in healthy controls.

Trimming left V 4 bases short and J 5 bases short, with 9 bases between. Germline lookup yields CDR1 SGHTA and CDR2 FQGNSA. The CDR3 covers 13 residues. The repertoire came from unfractionated whole blood and reflected all unsorted peripheral T cells. cDNA was made from around 0.45 ug RNA using alpha and beta constant primers. Each of the alpha and beta chains got its own library through chain-specific third strand synthesis with indices. TCRdb re-called the 5' RACE reads through MiXCR, storing one row per CDR3 protein. The sample has 9,500 to 13,000 distinct CDR3 sequences, approximately 5.2% seen once; the top ten hold approximately 14%. This clonotype occurred many times. Its antigen is unidentified.

This sample comprised blood, obtained before antiretroviral therapy. The V gene is TRBV7-2, the J gene TRBJ1-5; no clear D. The sequence was collected from an adult with HIV infection. This chain's CDR3 is CASSSNKDQPQHF. The CDR3 DNA reads as TGTGCCAGCAGCTCGAACAAGGATCAGCCCCAGCATTTT.